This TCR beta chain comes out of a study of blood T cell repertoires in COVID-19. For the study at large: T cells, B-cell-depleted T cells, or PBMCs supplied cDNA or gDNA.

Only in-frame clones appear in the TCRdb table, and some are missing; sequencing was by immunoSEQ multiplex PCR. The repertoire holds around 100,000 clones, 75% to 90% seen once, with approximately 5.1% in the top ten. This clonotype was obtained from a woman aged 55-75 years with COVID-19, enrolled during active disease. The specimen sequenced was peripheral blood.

This chain's CDR3 is CSTPGGAGTEAFF. The CDR3 nucleotides are TGCAGCACCCCAGGGGGCGCCGGCACTGAAGCTTTCTTT. The chain recombines TRBV29-1 with TRBJ1-1, with 8 bases aligning to TRBD1. The CDR3 extends over 13 amino acids. Trimming took 8 bases from V and 4 from J; bases not matched to a gene: 9. In germline, CDR1 is SQVTM, CDR2 ANQGSEA.